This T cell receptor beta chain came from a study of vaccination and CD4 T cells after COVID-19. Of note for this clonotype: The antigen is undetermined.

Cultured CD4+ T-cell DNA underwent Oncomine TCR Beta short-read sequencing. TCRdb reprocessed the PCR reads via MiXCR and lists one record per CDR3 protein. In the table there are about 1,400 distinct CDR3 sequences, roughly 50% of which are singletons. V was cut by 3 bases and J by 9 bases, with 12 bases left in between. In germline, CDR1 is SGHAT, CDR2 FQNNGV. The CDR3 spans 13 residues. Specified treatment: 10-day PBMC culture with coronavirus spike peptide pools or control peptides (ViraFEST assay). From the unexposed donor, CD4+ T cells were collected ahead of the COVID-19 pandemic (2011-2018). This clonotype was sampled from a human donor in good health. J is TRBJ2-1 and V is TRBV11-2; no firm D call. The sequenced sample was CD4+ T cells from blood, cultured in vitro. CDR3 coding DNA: TGTGCCAGCAGCTTCTCGGGCTCGGGTGAGCAGTTCTTC. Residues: CASSFSGSGEQFF.